The 8 T cell receptor beta chains listed next were all sequenced from one sample in a study of T cell repertoires in cytomegalovirus infection (dated by TCRdb to about 2019). Sequencing used an Illumina HiSeq 1500. TCRdb trimmed the raw reads at Q25, called clones with MiXCR and kept productive beta chains. CDR3 protein duplicates are merged, each entry listing the most common genes and DNA. A total of a few hundred thousand distinct CDR3 sequences appear in this sample, just under 40% of them only once. Around 48% of the sample rests with the top ten. The treatment or condition label corresponds to: in vitro stimulation with specific CMV peptide epitopes to enrich CMV-specific T cells. No antigens are known for them. Source: cultured PBMCs, taken from culture after CMV antigen stimulation. These receptors came from a human donor in good health (CMV status not recorded). Some clones in this sample may be carry-over from other donors' samples.

This clonotype was seen at least ten times. The genes are TRBV7-2 and TRBJ2-5; D is possibly TRBD1 or TRBD2 (6 bases each). With 5 bases removed from V and 5 bases from J, the gap between germline ends came to 15 bases. Germline CDR1 reads SGHTA; CDR2 reads FQGNSA. This CDR3 contains 14 residues. The CDR3: CASSTRRGAETQYF. CDR3 sequence (DNA): TGTGCCAGCAGCACCAGGAGGGGGGCGGAGACCCAGTACTTC.

The V call is TRBV27, the J call TRBJ2-7, with 8 bases lining up with TRBD2. The CDR3 is 15 amino acids. The J segment lost 2 bases and the V segment lost 3 bases, leaving 6 bases of the junction unmatched. Germline CDR1 and CDR2: MNHEY and SMNVEV (reference sequence). The CDR3 sequence is CASSLQGAGAYEQYF. In DNA, the CDR3 is TGTGCCAGCAGTTTGCAGGGAGCGGGGGCCTACGAGCAGTACTTC.

This clonotype was seen more than once but under ten times. The chain couples TRBV12-3 or TRBV12-4 to TRBJ1-1, with TRBD1 identical over 10 bases. Trimming took 6 bases from V and 2 from J; bases not matched to a gene: 6. The CDR3 length is 15 residues. The CDR3 protein is CASSPGQGSNTEAFF. CDR3 nucleotides: TGTGCCAGCAGCCCGGGACAGGGGAGTAACACTGAAGCTTTCTTT.

This clonotype has more than one count but fewer than ten. The chain recombines TRBV7-9 with TRBJ2-2; TRBD2 agrees at 10 bases. The CDR3 consists of 19 residues. The germline gives CDR1 SEHNR, CDR2 FQNEAQ (reference sequence). V shed 5 bases and J 1 base; nucleotides not matched to a gene: 13. The CDR3 protein is CASSRLAGPGRLNTGELFF. The CDR3 DNA reads TGTGCCAGCAGCAGACTAGCGGGTCCCGGCCGGTTGAACACCGGGGAGCTGTTTTTT.

This clonotype was seen only a few times. This chain joins TRBV7-6 and TRBJ1-5; 9 bases are a match to TRBD1. The CDR3 runs 15 residues. CDR1 is SGHVS and CDR2 is FNYEAQ in the germline V gene. J lost 3 bases, V lost 8 bases, and 8 bases had no gene match. DNA for the CDR3: TGTGCCAGCCCCGAGTGGGACAGGGACAATCAGCCCCAGCATTTT. Translating gives CASPEWDRDNQPQHF.

At least ten counts were recorded for this clonotype. This chain joins TRBV7-2 and TRBJ1-1; no clear D gene. V gave up 5 bases and J gave up 1 base, with 14 bases separating them. Germline CDR1 and CDR2: SGHTA and FQGNSA. This CDR3 has 15 residues. The CDR3 bases are TGTGCCAGCAGCGGTCGTTGGGCGGGGAACACTGAAGCTTTCTTT. It yields the protein CASSGRWAGNTEAFF.

This clonotype occurred a few times. The chain joins TRBV12-3 or TRBV12-4 to TRBJ1-5; D is unclear. The CDR3 has 13 residues. With 3 bases removed from V and 5 bases from J, the gap between germline ends came to 8 bases. This chain's CDR3 is CASSLGGHQPQHF. The CDR3 DNA reads TGTGCCAGCAGTTTGGGAGGACATCAGCCCCAGCATTTT.

This clonotype was detected a few times. The J gene is TRBJ1-3, the V gene TRBV7-6; 7 positions agree with TRBD1. CDR3 length: 16 residues. CDR1 and CDR2 from the germline V gene are SGHVS and FNYEAQ. The V segment lost 5 bases and the J segment 2 bases; nucleotides outside the gene matches: 9. DNA of the CDR3: TGTGCCAGCAGCACCAGGGGGGAAGTCGCTGGAAACACCATATATTTT. It codes for CASSTRGEVAGNTIYF.